These 18 T cell receptor beta chains were all obtained from the same sample, sequenced in a study of identical twins (dated by TCRdb to the mid-2010s). Receptors were amplified or captured by 5' RACE. Sequencing took place on an Illumina HiSeq 2000. TCRdb reanalyzed the raw reads on its own, using fastp at Q25 for trimming and MiXCR for clone calling, and kept in-frame beta chains. Entries that share a CDR3 protein sequence are merged under the most common genes and DNA. The sample contains hundreds of thousands of distinct CDR3 sequences, 15% to 20% of them found a single time. Over 10% of the sample belongs to the ten largest clones. These same data were also listed under a study on T cells expressing NK-cell markers.

Sequencing was carried out using PBMCs. These receptor sequences come from a woman between 18 and 29 years old in good health.

This clonotype was detected a few times. The chain joins TRBV20-1 to TRBJ2-7, with a possible D match to TRBD2 (6 bases). Trimming removed 3 bases at V and 2 bases at J, with 17 bases between. This CDR3 is built from 15 residues. CDR1 DFQATT and CDR2 SNEGSKA come from the germline V gene (reference sequence). DNA of the CDR3: TGCAGTGCTAGTGAGTTGCCAGCGGGCGCCTACGAGCAGTACTTC. Amino acids: CSASELPAGAYEQYF.

In its sample, this clonotype was seen a few times. This chain joins TRBV5-6 and TRBJ2-3, with TRBD2 matching 10 bases. With 2 bases clipped from V and 8 bases from J, the junction kept 2 bases outside the gene matches. The CDR3 length is 13 residues. The germline V gene has CDR1 SGHDT and CDR2 YYEEEE. In DNA, the CDR3 is TGTGCCAGCAGCTTCGGACTAGCGGCTACGCAGTATTTT. It yields the protein CASSFGLAATQYF.

The chain employs TRBV12-3 or TRBV12-4 and TRBJ1-2; 11 bases are shared with TRBD1. V gave up 5 bases and J gave up 10 bases; unmatched junction bases: 9. There are 14 residues in the CDR3. The CDR3 is CASSPGLGQGDYTF. The CDR3 DNA reads as TGTGCCAGCAGTCCTGGGCTGGGACAGGGGGACTACACCTTC.

The V call is TRBV7-2, the J call TRBJ2-7; D is ambiguous. The germline V gene has CDR1 SGHTA and CDR2 FQGNSA. CDR3 size: 13 residues. Trimming removed 8 bases at V and 2 bases at J, with 13 bases between. CDR3 region: CASHSRLTYEQYF. DNA of the CDR3: TGTGCCAGCCATAGTCGGTTGACCTACGAGCAGTACTTC. The full variable domain, with the rest looked up from reference TRBV7-2 and TRBJ2-7, is GAGVSQSPSNKVTEKGKDVELRCDPISGHTALYWYRQSLGQGLEFLIYFQGNSAPDKSGLPSDRFSAERTGGSVSTLTIQRTQQEDSAVYLCASHSRLTYEQYFGPGTRLTVT.

The genes are TRBV6-2 or TRBV6-3 and TRBJ2-1; D unresolved. Trimming removed 1 base from V and 5 bases from J, with 6 bases in between. This CDR3 spans 13 amino acids. From germline, CDR1 is MNHEY and CDR2 SVGEGT. The CDR3 DNA follows: TGTGCCAGCAGTTACTGGGCAGACAATGAGCAGTTCTTC. This encodes CASSYWADNEQFF.

This clonotype has at least ten counts. The chain links TRBV5-1 to TRBJ2-3, with D perhaps given as TRBD1 or TRBD2 (5 bases each). This CDR3 comprises 15 residues. Germline V gene sequence: CDR1 SGHRS, CDR2 YFSETQ. V lost 0 bases to trimming and J lost 1 base, with 9 bases between them. CDR3 nucleotides: TGCGCCAGCAGCTTGGTGGGACCTCGCACAGATACGCAGTATTTT. The encoded protein is CASSLVGPRTDTQYF.

This chain connects TRBV20-1 to TRBJ2-5; D is possibly TRBD2 (6 bases). The CDR3 contains 14 residues. V was trimmed by 1 base and J by 5 bases, leaving 14 bases between them. Germline lookup yields CDR1 DFQATT and CDR2 SNEGSKA (reference sequence). CDR3 bases: TGCAGTGCTAGAGCAGCGGGCCTCCGGGAGACCCAGTACTTC. Its protein is CSARAAGLRETQYF.

This rearrangement joins TRBV20-1 to TRBJ1-2; D may be TRBD1 (6 bases). Trimming took 5 bases from V and 5 from J, leaving 15 bases between them. CDR1 is DFQATT, CDR2 SNEGSKA, per germline (reference sequence). This CDR3 has 13 amino acids. The CDR3 DNA is TGCAGTGCTCTGGCGGGAGGGGGATATGGCTACACCTTC. This codes for CSALAGGGYGYTF.

V gene TRBV20-1 combines with J gene TRBJ1-1, with TRBD1 identical over 8 bases. Germline CDR1 is DFQATT and CDR2 is SNEGSKA (reference sequence). The CDR3 contains 12 residues. V shed 3 bases and J 10 bases; nucleotides not matched to a gene: 7. Here the CDR3 reads CSASLGDRGAFF. In nucleotides, the CDR3 is TGCAGTGCTAGTCTTGGAGACAGGGGAGCTTTCTTT.

The chain has TRBV5-6 and TRBJ2-3; TRBD2 agrees at 8 bases. J gave up 7 bases and V 7 bases, and 8 bases lay outside the gene matches. The CDR3 runs 13 residues. Germline loops: CDR1 SGHDT, CDR2 YYEEEE. DNA of the CDR3: TGTGCCAGCTCCGGGAGGGCCCGGAATACGCAGTATTTT. Amino acids: CASSGRARNTQYF.

This clonotype was seen only a few times. The V call is TRBV5-4, the J call TRBJ2-3, with D possibly being TRBD2 (5 bases). The germline V and J ends were trimmed by 4 bases and 6 bases, with 12 bases remaining between them. Germline values: CDR1 SGHNT, CDR2 YYREEE (reference sequence). The CDR3 totals 13 residues. As DNA, the CDR3 is TGTGCCAGCAGCCACCCAAGAGGGGATACGCAGTATTTT. It codes for CASSHPRGDTQYF.

The chain recombines TRBV12-3 or TRBV12-4 with TRBJ2-7; D gene uncertain. This CDR3 spans 16 amino acids. Trimming removed 4 bases at V and 2 bases at J, with 18 bases between. CDR3 DNA sequence: TGTGCCAGCAGTTCTCGTGGGGTCACATCACCCTACGAGCAGTACTTC. Protein: CASSSRGVTSPYEQYF.

This clonotype was seen more than once but under ten times. The chain couples TRBV12-3 or TRBV12-4 to TRBJ2-1; D is possibly TRBD2 (6 bases). V lost 6 bases and J 3 bases, leaving 12 bases between the germline ends. CDR3 length equals 14 residues. The CDR3 here is CASRAPGGYNEQFF. The CDR3 DNA reads TGTGCCAGCAGAGCCCCCGGGGGCTACAATGAGCAGTTCTTC.

This clonotype was detected a few times. The rearrangement links TRBV12-3 or TRBV12-4 to TRBJ1-2; the match to TRBD1 covers 7 bases. The CDR3 spans 16 residues. Unmatched junction bases numbered 17, after V lost 5 bases and J lost 8 bases. The CDR3 spells CASSKTTGAWERGYTF. CDR3 in DNA: TGTGCCAGCAGTAAAACAACAGGGGCCTGGGAGAGAGGCTACACCTTC.

The V and J genes are TRBV21-1 and TRBJ2-1; the table's D gene call, TRBD1, was not cross checked with the DNA. TRBV21-1 is a documented pseudogene. The CDR3 loop spans 16 amino acids. This CDR3 reads CASSKVGDFGGNEQFF. The CDR3 coding sequence is TGTGCCAGCAGCAAAGTTGGCGATTTTGGGGGCAATGAGCAGTTCTTC.

This clonotype has more than one count but fewer than ten. The gene calls are TRBV12-3 or TRBV12-4 and TRBJ1-5, with 10 bases aligning to TRBD1. The CDR3 spans 15 residues. The V and J ends lost 3 bases and 2 bases, in that order; junction bases with no gene match: 1. The CDR3 spells CASSFGQGGNQPQHF. CDR3 DNA sequence: TGTGCCAGCAGTTTTGGACAGGGGGGCAATCAGCCCCAGCATTTT.

This clonotype has just a few counts. In nucleotides, the CDR3 is TGCAGTGCTCCCCGACTAGGAGTAAGGGCAGATACGCAGTATTTT. Its protein is CSAPRLGVRADTQYF. The chain links TRBV20-1 to TRBJ2-3, with D maybe TRBD2 (6 bases). The V and J ends lost 5 bases and 4 bases respectively, with 19 bases between them. The length of the CDR3 is 15 residues. Germline V CDR1 and CDR2: DFQATT, SNEGSKA (reference sequence).

The V gene is TRBV20-1, the J gene TRBJ1-2; unclear D gene. V gave up 5 bases and J gave up 3 bases, with 13 bases separating them. Looked up from germline, CDR1 is DFQATT and CDR2 is SNEGSKA (reference sequence). This CDR3 contains 13 residues. The CDR3 reads CSAPYHGDYGYTF. CDR3 nucleotide sequence: TGCAGTGCTCCCTATCACGGGGACTATGGCTACACCTTC.